The T cell receptor (beta chain) described here comes from a study of OX40 agonist ivuxolimab in advanced cancers. Study as a whole: Treatment of patients was with ivuxolimab, an agonistic anti-OX40 (CD134) antibody. The study gave patients intravenous ivuxolimab at 0.01 to 10 mg/kg every 2 weeks.

TCRdb's copy holds only in-frame clones and misses some; the assay was immunoSEQ multiplex PCR. In the table there are 78,000 or so clones, more than 75% of which are singletons. Germline lookup yields CDR1 LNHNV and CDR2 YYDKDF (reference sequence). Between the trimmed V and J ends, which lost 0 bases and 8 bases, there was a span of 13 bases. CDR3 length: 15 amino acids. If patients had autoimmune disease history or systemic immunosuppression, they were excluded. Specimen: CD4+ or CD8+ T cells sorted from blood, collected in a trial of the OX40 agonist ivuxolimab. The TCR was taken from an adult with an advanced solid tumor such as melanoma, head and neck, liver or kidney cancer. The rearrangement links TRBV15 to TRBJ2-2, with D tentatively TRBD2 (6 bases). CDR3 loop: CATSRDGRAGGELFF. The DNA for the CDR3 is TGTGCCACCAGCAGAGATGGCAGGGCGGGGGGGGAGCTGTTTTTT.